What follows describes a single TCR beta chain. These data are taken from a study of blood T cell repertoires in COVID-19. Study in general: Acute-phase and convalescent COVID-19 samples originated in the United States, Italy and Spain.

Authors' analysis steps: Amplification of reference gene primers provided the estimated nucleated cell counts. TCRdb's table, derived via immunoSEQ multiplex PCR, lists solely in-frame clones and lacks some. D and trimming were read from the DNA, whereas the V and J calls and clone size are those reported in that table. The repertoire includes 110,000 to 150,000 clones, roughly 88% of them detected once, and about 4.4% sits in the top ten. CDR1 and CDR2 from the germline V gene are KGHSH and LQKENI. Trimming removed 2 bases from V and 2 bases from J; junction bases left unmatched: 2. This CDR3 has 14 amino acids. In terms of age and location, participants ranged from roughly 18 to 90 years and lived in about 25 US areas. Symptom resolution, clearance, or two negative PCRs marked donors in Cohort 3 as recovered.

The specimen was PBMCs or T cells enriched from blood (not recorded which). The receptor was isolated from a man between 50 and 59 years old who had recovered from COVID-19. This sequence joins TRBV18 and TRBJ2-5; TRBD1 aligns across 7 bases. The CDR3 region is CASSPATGQETQYF. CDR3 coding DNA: TGTGCCAGCTCACCAGCGACAGGGCAAGAGACCCAGTACTTC.